The next 25 T cell receptor beta chains were all read from a single sample in a study of post-analysis software for immune sequencing data. Study outcomes and limitations: Patients carried five TRBV segments more frequently than controls did, and TRBV5-6, TRBV5-1 and TRBV20-1 were among them.

Unique molecular identifiers featured in each of the TCR beta cDNA libraries. TCRdb re-called the PCR reads through MiXCR, storing one row per CDR3 protein. Seen here are about half a million distinct CDR3 sequences, about a third observed once, and the top ten hold under 7%. Antigens for these TCRs are unknown. Specimen: blood. Receptor source: a girl younger than 18 with multiple sclerosis.

This clonotype was counted only a few times. The gene calls are TRBV4-1 and TRBJ2-3; TRBD2 might be the D (6 bases). Germline-derived CDR1 and CDR2 are MGHRA and YSYEKL. The CDR3 length is 16 residues. Trimming cost V 0 bases and J 0 bases, with 10 bases left between them. The CDR3 region has the DNA TGCGCCAGCAGCCAAGATGCTAGCGCTAGCACAGATACGCAGTATTTT. It is translated as CASSQDASASTDTQYF.

V usage is TRBV5-6 and J usage is TRBJ1-1, with TRBD1 as a possible D gene (5 bases). The germline V gene encodes CDR1 SGHDT and CDR2 YYEEEE. V was shortened by 2 bases and J by 1 base, with 12 bases between the two germline ends. The CDR3 length is 15 residues. The CDR3 region is CASSFTGVGNTEAFF. In DNA form, the CDR3 reads TGTGCCAGCAGCTTTACGGGGGTTGGGAACACTGAAGCTTTCTTT.

This clonotype showed up many times. The chain employs TRBV11-1 and TRBJ2-5; maybe TRBD1 (6 bases). V lost 3 bases and J lost 1, with 9 bases in between. This CDR3 contains 14 residues. Germline CDR1 reads SGHAT; CDR2 reads FQDESV (reference sequence). This chain's CDR3 is CASSFTGPQETQYF. CDR3 bases: TGTGCCAGCAGCTTCACAGGGCCCCAAGAGACCCAGTACTTC.

There are a few counts of this clonotype. The V and J genes are TRBV15 and TRBJ2-5, with D perhaps being TRBD1 or TRBD2 (6 bases each). V lost 8 bases, J lost 2 bases, and 18 bases lay in between. This CDR3 has 15 residues. Looked up from germline, CDR1 is LNHNV and CDR2 is YYDKDF (reference sequence). This CDR3 is CATLKRGANQETQYF. CDR3 DNA sequence: TGTGCCACCCTCAAGAGGGGGGCCAATCAAGAGACCCAGTACTTC. The full variable domain, in which reference TRBV15 and TRBJ2-5 provide the parts outside the CDR3, is DAMVIQNPRYQVTQFGKPVTLSCSQTLNHNVMYWYQQKSSQAPKLLFHYYDKDFNNEADTPDNFQSRRPNTSFCFLDIRSPGLGDTAMYLCATLKRGANQETQYFGPGTRLLVL.

This clonotype occurred once. J is TRBJ1-2 and V is TRBV6-5; TRBD1 might be the D (6 bases). The germline V and J ends were trimmed by 0 bases and 8 bases, with 19 bases remaining between them. The CDR3 length is 16 residues. Per germline, CDR1 MNHEY and CDR2 SVGAGI. CDR3 in DNA: TGTGCCAGCAGTTACTCGCTCAGGGGAAAACTCGGAGGCTACACCTTC. Amino acid sequence: CASSYSLRGKLGGYTF.

This sequence joins TRBV11-2 and TRBJ2-7; D unresolved. The better agreement between TRBJ2-4 and the DNA end casts doubt on the J call. The germline gives CDR1 SGHAT, CDR2 FQNNGV. This CDR3 has 13 amino acids. CDR3 DNA: TGTGCCAGCAGCCGCGGAGTAGATAACATTCAGTACTTC. The encoded protein is CASSRGVDNIQYF.

The V and J genes are TRBV3-1 and TRBJ2-5; 7 bases align to TRBD2. V lost 5 bases and J lost 7; bases outside the gene matches: 10. The CDR3 sequence is 14 residues long. Germline V gene lookup returns CDR1 LGHDT and CDR2 YNNKEL (reference sequence). DNA for the CDR3: TGTGCCAGCAGCAAAAGGCGCCTAGCGGCGACCCAGTACTTC. Residues: CASSKRRLAATQYF.

The rearrangement joins TRBV20-1 to TRBJ1-2; TRBD1 might be the D (5 bases). V lost 4 bases and J 4 bases, leaving 10 bases between the germline ends. The V gene's germline CDR1 is DFQATT and CDR2 SNEGSKA (reference sequence). This CDR3 is 12 amino acids long. The CDR3 here is CSAIDSFYGYTF. DNA of the CDR3: TGCAGTGCTATAGACAGCTTCTATGGCTACACCTTC.

The chain recombines TRBV28 with TRBJ1-1, with D maybe TRBD1 (6 bases). Germline V gene lookup returns CDR1 MDHEN and CDR2 SYDVKM. V was shortened by 5 bases and J by 3 bases, with 19 bases between the two germline ends. This CDR3 region has 16 residues. The CDR3 loop is CASSPRQALLDTEAFF. CDR3 DNA sequence: TGTGCCAGCAGTCCCCGACAGGCACTCCTCGACACTGAAGCTTTCTTT.

V is TRBV7-9 and J is TRBJ2-3; 8 nucleotides agree with TRBD2. This CDR3 contains 15 residues. CDR1 and CDR2 (germline): SEHNR, FQNEAQ (reference sequence). The junction had 5 bases not matched to a gene; V was cut back by 3 bases and J by 3 bases. In DNA, the CDR3 is TGTGCCAGCAGCTTCACGGGGGGGCCAACAGATACGCAGTATTTT. It specifies CASSFTGGPTDTQYF.

As for this clonotype: One end of the junction fails to match germline, which may point to a read error. V is TRBV11-2 and J is TRBJ1-1, with D possibly TRBD1 on 5 matching bases. From germline, CDR1 is SGHAT and CDR2 FQNNGV. This CDR3 has 18 amino acids. The CDR3, as DNA: TGTGCCGGCAGTTCCAGGAGGGGTAACAGTCAGGGAAGGGCTGAAGCTTTCTTT. Amino acids: CAGSSRRGNSQGRAEAFF.

The CDR3 loop reads CASSQTGQNTEAFF. For the CDR3, the DNA is TGTGCCAGCAGCCAAACCGGACAGAACACTGAAGCTTTCTTT. This chain joins TRBV12-3 or TRBV12-4 and TRBJ1-1; D perhaps matches TRBD1 (5 bases). With 6 bases removed from V and 1 base from J, the gap between germline ends came to 12 bases. CDR3 length equals 14 residues.

The chain carries TRBV2 and TRBJ2-7; perhaps D is TRBD1 or TRBD2 (6 bases each). This CDR3 has 18 residues. Germline CDR1 is SNHLY and CDR2 is FYNNEI. The ends were cut back, 6 bases at V and 7 bases at J, with 31 bases in the middle. CDR3 sequence reads: CASRPSEGVNGGYNEQYF. The CDR3 region has the DNA TGTGCCAGCAGACCGTCGGAGGGGGTAAACGGTGGCTACAATGAGCAGTACTTC.

The chain has TRBV6-6 and TRBJ2-3; the match to TRBD1 covers 7 bases. This CDR3 spans 15 amino acids. CDR1 is MNHNY and CDR2 is SVGAGI in the germline V gene (reference sequence). Trimming took 2 bases from V and 6 from J; bases not matched to a gene: 8. The CDR3 spells CASSYETGSSDTQYF. The CDR3 DNA follows: TGTGCCAGCAGTTACGAGACAGGGTCTTCCGATACGCAGTATTTT.

This clonotype was observed a few times. This chain uses TRBV6-5 with TRBJ1-1; D gene uncertain. Trimming shortened V by 0 bases and J by 5 bases, and 7 bases separated the two germline ends. Germline V gives CDR1 MNHEY, CDR2 SVGAGI. This CDR3 region has 13 residues. The CDR3, as DNA: TGTGCCAGCAGTTACTCGGGCGGGACTGAAGCTTTCTTT. Translation gives CASSYSGGTEAFF.

The genes are TRBV14 and TRBJ2-5; D is perhaps TRBD1 (6 bases). Trimming pared 1 base from V and 0 bases from J, leaving 9 bases between. This CDR3 has 15 amino acids. Germline loops: CDR1 SGHDN, CDR2 FVKESK. CDR3 sequence reads: CASSQVDSYQETQYF. CDR3 DNA: TGTGCCAGCAGCCAAGTGGACAGTTACCAAGAGACCCAGTACTTC.

V is TRBV5-5 and J is TRBJ2-4; D uncertain. The CDR3 totals 13 residues. The germline V gene has CDR1 SGHKS and CDR2 YYEKEE (reference sequence). The V end was cut by 0 bases, the J end by 5 bases, with 6 bases between. The CDR3, as DNA: TGTGCCAGCAGCTTGGCCTTAGAAAACATTCAGTACTTC. Amino acid sequence: CASSLALENIQYF.

This clonotype has a handful of counts. This CDR3 is CASSPGQGRERSNQPQHF. The CDR3, as DNA: TGTGCCAGCTCACCAGGACAGGGCCGCGAGAGAAGCAATCAGCCCCAGCATTTT. The chain recombines TRBV18 with TRBJ1-5, with 8 bases that match TRBD1. The V segment lost 2 bases and the J segment 1 base; nucleotides outside the gene matches: 10. CDR1 is KGHSH and CDR2 is LQKENI in the germline V gene. The CDR3 covers 18 residues.

The V gene is TRBV25-1, the J gene TRBJ1-5; tentative D call: TRBD1 (5 bases). Germline V gene sequence: CDR1 MGHDK, CDR2 SYGVNS. The CDR3 has 15 amino acids. Trimming took 4 bases from V and 7 from J, leaving 17 bases between them. In DNA, the CDR3 is TGTGCCAGCAGTGCCTTTGGGGGAGATGAGCAGCCCCAGCATTTT. It yields the protein CASSAFGGDEQPQHF.

The chain combines TRBV12-3 or TRBV12-4 with TRBJ1-5; D might be TRBD1 (5 bases). The CDR3 is 14 residues long. V was shortened by 6 bases and J by 3 bases, with 12 bases between the two germline ends. The CDR3 sequence: CASRSTGINQPQHF. DNA for the CDR3: TGTGCCAGCAGATCAACAGGAATCAATCAGCCCCAGCATTTT.

The table lists this clonotype with a few counts. DNA for the CDR3: TGTGCCAGCTCGGGGCAGGGGGTGACCGGGGAGCTGTTTTTT. This translates into CASSGQGVTGELFF. This chain links TRBV7-7 with TRBJ2-2; 7 nucleotides match TRBD1. V trimming: 8 bases; J trimming: 5 bases; junction bases outside the gene matches: 8. Germline-derived CDR1 and CDR2 are SSHAT and FNYEAQ (reference sequence). This CDR3 is 14 amino acids long.

CDR3 protein: CASSPPATRGDEQFF. The CDR3, as DNA: TGTGCCAGCTCACCACCCGCTACCAGGGGCGATGAGCAGTTCTTC. V and J are TRBV18 and TRBJ2-1; a weak D match, TRBD1 (6 bases). In germline, CDR1 is KGHSH, CDR2 LQKENI. The CDR3 loop spans 15 amino acids. The ends were cut back, 0 bases at V and 8 bases at J, with 14 bases in the middle.

The chain links TRBV14 to TRBJ2-2; a possible D gene is TRBD1 (6 bases). V lost 3 bases and J lost 6, with 11 bases in between. This CDR3 is 14 amino acids long. Germline loops: CDR1 SGHDN, CDR2 FVKESK. The CDR3 here is CASSQAHRAGELFF. In DNA form, the CDR3 reads TGTGCCAGCAGCCAGGCACACAGGGCCGGGGAGCTGTTTTTT.

This chain connects TRBV7-2 to TRBJ2-7; D is unresolved. Trimming shortened V by 1 base and J by 4 bases, and 14 bases separated the two germline ends. CDR3 length: 15 amino acids. Germline-derived CDR1 and CDR2 are SGHTA and FQGNSA. The CDR3 loop is CASSLVVGISYEQYF. CDR3 bases: TGTGCCAGCAGCTTAGTGGTGGGAATCTCGTACGAGCAGTACTTC.

The V call is TRBV3-1, the J call TRBJ2-3; TRBD2 agrees at 14 bases. This CDR3 has 19 residues. CDR1 and CDR2 from the germline V gene are LGHDT and YNNKEL (reference sequence). V dropped 6 bases and J dropped 0; count of bases not matched to a gene: 11. CDR3 sequence (DNA): TGTGCCAGCAGTCCCTGGGGGACTAGCGGGGGAACTAGCACAGATACGCAGTATTTT. It is translated as CASSPWGTSGGTSTDTQYF.